This T cell receptor beta chain was retrieved from a study of T cells in Graves' hyperthyroidism and ophthalmopathy. This clonotype has a count of ten or more. The source material, RNA transcripts, was used to amplify TCR beta CDR3 regions. When the TCR CDR3 underwent first-round RT-PCR, the HTBI primer set was used. TCRdb used MiXCR to reprocess the multiplex PCR reads, holding one entry per CDR3 protein. The sample has about 350,000 distinct CDR3 sequences; around 18% are singletons. Losses at the gene ends were 1 base for V and 3 bases for J; bases not matched to a gene: 9. The CDR3 is 16 residues long. The germline V gene has CDR1 DFQATT and CDR2 SNEGSKA (reference sequence).

Input material: blood. The sequence was collected from a woman between 40 and 50 years old with Graves' ophthalmopathy. The chain couples TRBV20-1 to TRBJ2-7, with 10 nucleotides matching TRBD2. The CDR3 DNA follows: TGCAGTGCTAGAGGCCCACTAGCGGGGATGAACTACGAGCAGTACTTC. This sequence encodes CSARGPLAGMNYEQYF.